These T cell receptor beta chains were read from a single sample in a study of blood T cell repertoires in COVID-19. Sequenced by immunoSEQ multiplex PCR; TCRdb stores in-frame clones only, minus some. This sample carries over 250,000 clones, around 87% of them seen once, and the ten largest clones take approximately 5%. The specimen was PBMCs or T cells enriched from blood (not recorded which). The receptors come from a woman in her twenties or thirties who had recovered from COVID-19. CDR3s include the opening cysteine and the closing phenylalanine or tryptophan.

TRBV7-7,TRBJ1-6,CASRQQGYNSPLHF
TRBV7-9,TRBJ1-1,CASSSSGQGKEAFF
TRBV5-1,TRBJ2-3,CASSLGGGTSTDTQYF
TRBV3-1/TRBV3-2,TRBJ1-6,CASSQAWGSGTGDNSPLHF
TRBV9,TRBJ1-1,CASSEGAWDTEAFF
TRBV13,TRBJ2-2,CASSLGDTETGELFF
TRBV5-1,TRBJ2-2,CASARQGGDTGELFF
TRBV5-8,TRBJ2-3,CASSLLPTGASTDTQYF
TRBV7-8,TRBJ2-1,CASSLVGTSGGGFF
TRBV21-1,TRBJ2-3,CAEGVQDTQYF
TRBV7-8,TRBJ1-5,CASSRTPGSNQPQHF
TRBV27,TRBJ1-2,CASSTTGVGGYTF
TRBV4-3,TRBJ2-1,CASSQDDRAAYNEQFF
TRBV27,TRBJ1-2,CASSYQMDYGYTF
TRBV28,TRBJ1-5,CASSPNPRKPQHF
TRBV4-1,TRBJ2-7,CASSQVWDRVYEQYF
TRBV4-2,TRBJ1-5,CASSQELGAGNQPQHF
TRBV6-5,TRBJ2-1,CASSYRGDYNEQFF